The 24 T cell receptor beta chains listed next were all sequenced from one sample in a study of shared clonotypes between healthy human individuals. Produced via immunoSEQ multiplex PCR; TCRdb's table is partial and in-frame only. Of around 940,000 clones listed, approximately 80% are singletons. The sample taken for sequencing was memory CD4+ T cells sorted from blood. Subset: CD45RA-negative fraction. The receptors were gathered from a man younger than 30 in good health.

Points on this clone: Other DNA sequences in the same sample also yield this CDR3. The CDR3 sequence is CASSIGAYQETQYF. In nucleotides, the CDR3 is TGTGCCAGTAGTATAGGAGCGTACCAAGAGACCCAGTACTTC. This chain connects TRBV19 to TRBJ2-5, with no clear D. Germline V gene data show CDR1 as LNHDA and CDR2 as SQIVND (reference sequence). Trimming left V 1 base short and J 0 bases short, with 6 bases between. The CDR3 sequence is 14 residues long.

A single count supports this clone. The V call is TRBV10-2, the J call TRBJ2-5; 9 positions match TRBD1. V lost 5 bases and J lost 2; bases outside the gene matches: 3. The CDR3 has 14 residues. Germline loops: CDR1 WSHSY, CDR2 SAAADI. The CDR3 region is CASSWTGDQETQYF. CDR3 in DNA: TGCGCCAGCAGTTGGACAGGGGATCAAGAGACCCAGTACTTC.

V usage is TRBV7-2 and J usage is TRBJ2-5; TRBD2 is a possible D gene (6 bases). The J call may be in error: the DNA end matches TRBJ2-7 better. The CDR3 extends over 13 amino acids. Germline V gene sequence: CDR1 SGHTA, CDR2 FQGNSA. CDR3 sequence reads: CASSLAGGSEQYF. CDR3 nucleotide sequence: TGTGCCAGCAGCTTAGCCGGAGGGTCCGAGCAGTACTTC.

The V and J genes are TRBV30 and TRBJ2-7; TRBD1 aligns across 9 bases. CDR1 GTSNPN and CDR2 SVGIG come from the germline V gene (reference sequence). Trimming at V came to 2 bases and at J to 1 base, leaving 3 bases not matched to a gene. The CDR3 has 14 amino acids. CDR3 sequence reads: CAWSTGTGSYEQYF. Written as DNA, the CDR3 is TGTGCCTGGAGTACCGGGACAGGGTCCTACGAGCAGTACTTC.

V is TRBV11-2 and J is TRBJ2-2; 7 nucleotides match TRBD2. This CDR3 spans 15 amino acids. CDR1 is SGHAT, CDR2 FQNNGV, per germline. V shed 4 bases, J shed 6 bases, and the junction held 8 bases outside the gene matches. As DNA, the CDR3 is TGTGCCAGCAGCTCCCCGTGGGGGGGGGCCGGGGAGCTGTTTTTT. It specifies CASSSPWGGAGELFF.

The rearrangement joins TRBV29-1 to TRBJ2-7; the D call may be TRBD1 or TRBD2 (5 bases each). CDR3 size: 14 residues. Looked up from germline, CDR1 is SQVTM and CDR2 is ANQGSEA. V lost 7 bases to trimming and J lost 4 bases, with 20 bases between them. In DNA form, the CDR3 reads TGCAGCGGAATCGTCGGGGCAGGGTGGTACGAGCAGTACTTC. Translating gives CSGIVGAGWYEQYF.

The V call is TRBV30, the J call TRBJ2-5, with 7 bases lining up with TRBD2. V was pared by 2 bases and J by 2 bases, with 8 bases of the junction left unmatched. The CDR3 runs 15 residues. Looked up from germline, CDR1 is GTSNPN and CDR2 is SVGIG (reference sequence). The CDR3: CAWSQGGGFQETQYF. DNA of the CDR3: TGTGCCTGGAGTCAGGGCGGGGGTTTTCAAGAGACCCAGTACTTC.

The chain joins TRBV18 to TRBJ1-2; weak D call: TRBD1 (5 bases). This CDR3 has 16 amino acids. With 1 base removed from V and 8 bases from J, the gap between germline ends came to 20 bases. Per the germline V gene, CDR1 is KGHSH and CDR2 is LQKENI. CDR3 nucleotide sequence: TGTGCCAGCTCACCACGGGTGCCCCGGGACGAGGGAGGCTACACCTTC. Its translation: CASSPRVPRDEGGYTF.

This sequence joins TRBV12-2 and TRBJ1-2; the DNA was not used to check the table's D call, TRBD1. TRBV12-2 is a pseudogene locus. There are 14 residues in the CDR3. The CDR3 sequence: CASRVRTDFYGYTF. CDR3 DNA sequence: TGTGCAAGTCGCGTTAGGACAGACTTTTATGGCTACACCTTC.

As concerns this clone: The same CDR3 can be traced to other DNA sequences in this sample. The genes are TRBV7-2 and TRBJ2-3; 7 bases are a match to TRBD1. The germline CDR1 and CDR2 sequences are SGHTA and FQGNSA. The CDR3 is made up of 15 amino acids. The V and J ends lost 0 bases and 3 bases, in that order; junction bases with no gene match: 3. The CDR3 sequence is CASSLARGLTDTQYF. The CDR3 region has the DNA TGTGCCAGCAGCTTAGCCAGGGGGTTGACAGATACGCAGTATTTT.

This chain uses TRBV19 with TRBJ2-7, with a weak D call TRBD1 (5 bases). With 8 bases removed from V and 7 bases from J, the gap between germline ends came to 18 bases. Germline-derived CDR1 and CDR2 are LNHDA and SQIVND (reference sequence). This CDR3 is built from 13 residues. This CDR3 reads CASSSTRQQEQYF. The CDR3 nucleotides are TGTGCCAGTTCTTCGACTCGACAGCAAGAGCAGTACTTC.

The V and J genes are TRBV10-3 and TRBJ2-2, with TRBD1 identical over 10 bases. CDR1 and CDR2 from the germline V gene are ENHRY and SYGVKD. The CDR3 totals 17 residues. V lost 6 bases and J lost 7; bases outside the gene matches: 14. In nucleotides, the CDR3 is TGTGCCATCAGGACCGATACCGGGACAGGGGTGTTCGGGGAGCTGTTTTTT. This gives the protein CAIRTDTGTGVFGELFF.

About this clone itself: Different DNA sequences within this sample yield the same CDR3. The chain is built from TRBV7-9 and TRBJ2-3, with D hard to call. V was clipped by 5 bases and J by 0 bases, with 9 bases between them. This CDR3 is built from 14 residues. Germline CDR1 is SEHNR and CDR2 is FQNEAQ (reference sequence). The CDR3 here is CASSRTGSTDTQYF. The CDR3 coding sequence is TGTGCCAGCAGCCGGACGGGTAGCACAGATACGCAGTATTTT.

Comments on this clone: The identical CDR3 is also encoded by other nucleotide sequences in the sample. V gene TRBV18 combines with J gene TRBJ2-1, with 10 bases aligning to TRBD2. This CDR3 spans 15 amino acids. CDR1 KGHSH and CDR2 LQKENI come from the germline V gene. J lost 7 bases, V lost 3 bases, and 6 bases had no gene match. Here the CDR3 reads CASSPRLAGDNEQFF. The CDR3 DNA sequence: TGTGCCAGCTCACCTCGTCTAGCGGGAGATAATGAGCAGTTCTTC.

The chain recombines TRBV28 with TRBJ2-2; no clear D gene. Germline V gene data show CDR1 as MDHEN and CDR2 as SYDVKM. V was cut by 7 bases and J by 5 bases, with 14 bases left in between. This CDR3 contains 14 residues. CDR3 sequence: CASIPGRVTGELFF. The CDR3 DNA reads TGTGCCAGCATCCCGGGTCGAGTGACCGGGGAGCTGTTTTTT.

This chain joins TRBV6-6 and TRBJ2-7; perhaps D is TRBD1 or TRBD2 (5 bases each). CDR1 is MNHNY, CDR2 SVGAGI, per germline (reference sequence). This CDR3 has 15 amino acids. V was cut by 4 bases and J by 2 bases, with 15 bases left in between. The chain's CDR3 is CASSWDRLGTYEQYF. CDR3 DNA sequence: TGTGCCAGCAGTTGGGACCGTCTGGGGACCTACGAGCAGTACTTC.

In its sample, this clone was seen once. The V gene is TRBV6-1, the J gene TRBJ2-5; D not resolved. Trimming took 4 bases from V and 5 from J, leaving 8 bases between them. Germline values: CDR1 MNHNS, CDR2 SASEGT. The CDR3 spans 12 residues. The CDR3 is CASSGDSETQYF. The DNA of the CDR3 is TGTGCCAGCAGTGGAGACTCTGAGACCCAGTACTTC.

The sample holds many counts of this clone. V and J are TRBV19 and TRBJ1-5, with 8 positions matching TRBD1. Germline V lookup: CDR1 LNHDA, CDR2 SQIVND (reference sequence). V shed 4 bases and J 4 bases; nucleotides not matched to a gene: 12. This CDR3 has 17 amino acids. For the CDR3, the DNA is TGTGCCAGTAGTACCACCTGGTTGAGACAGGGGAATCAGCCCCAGCATTTT. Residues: CASSTTWLRQGNQPQHF.

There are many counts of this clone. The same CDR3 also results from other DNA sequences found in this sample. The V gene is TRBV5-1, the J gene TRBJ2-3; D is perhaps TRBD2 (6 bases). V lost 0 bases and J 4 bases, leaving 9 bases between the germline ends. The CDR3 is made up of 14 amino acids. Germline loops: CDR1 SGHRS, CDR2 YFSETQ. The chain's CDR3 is CASSLGGDADTQYF. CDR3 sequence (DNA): TGCGCCAGCAGCTTGGGCGGGGACGCAGATACGCAGTATTTT.

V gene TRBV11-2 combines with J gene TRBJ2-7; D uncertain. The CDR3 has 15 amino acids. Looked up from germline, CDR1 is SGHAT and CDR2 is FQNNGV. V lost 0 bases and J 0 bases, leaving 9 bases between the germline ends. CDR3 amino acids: CASSLDDNSSYEQYF. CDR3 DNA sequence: TGTGCCAGCAGCTTAGACGATAACAGCTCCTACGAGCAGTACTTC.

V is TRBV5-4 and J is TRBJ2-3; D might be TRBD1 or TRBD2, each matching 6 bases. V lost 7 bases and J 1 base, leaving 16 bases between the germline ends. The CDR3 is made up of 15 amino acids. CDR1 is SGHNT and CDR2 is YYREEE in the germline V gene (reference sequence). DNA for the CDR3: TGTGCCAGCGGCCTAGGGGGAGGACGCACAGATACGCAGTATTTT. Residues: CASGLGGGRTDTQYF. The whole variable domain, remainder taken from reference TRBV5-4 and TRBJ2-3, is ETGVTQSPTHLIKTRGQQVTLRCSSQSGHNTVSWYQQALGQGPQFIFQYYREEENGRGNFPPRFSGLQFPNYSSELNVNALELDDSALYLCASGLGGGRTDTQYFGPGTRLTVL.

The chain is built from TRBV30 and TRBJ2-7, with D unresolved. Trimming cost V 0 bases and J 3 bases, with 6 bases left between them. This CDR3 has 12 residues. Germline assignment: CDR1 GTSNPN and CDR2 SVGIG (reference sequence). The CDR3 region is CAWSVDVYEQYF. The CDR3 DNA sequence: TGTGCCTGGAGTGTCGACGTCTACGAGCAGTACTTC.

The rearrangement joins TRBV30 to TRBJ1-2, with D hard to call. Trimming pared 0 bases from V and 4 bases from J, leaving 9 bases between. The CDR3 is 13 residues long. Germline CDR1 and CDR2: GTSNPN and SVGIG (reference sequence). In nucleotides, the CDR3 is TGTGCCTGGAGTGTTATTCCATCCTATGGCTACACCTTC. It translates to CAWSVIPSYGYTF. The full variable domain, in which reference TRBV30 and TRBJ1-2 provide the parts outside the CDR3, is SQTIHQWPATLVQPVGSPLSLECTVEGTSNPNLYWYRQAAGRGLQLLFYSVGIGQISSEVPQNLSASRPQDRQFILSSKKLLLSDSGFYLCAWSVIPSYGYTFGSGTRLTVV.

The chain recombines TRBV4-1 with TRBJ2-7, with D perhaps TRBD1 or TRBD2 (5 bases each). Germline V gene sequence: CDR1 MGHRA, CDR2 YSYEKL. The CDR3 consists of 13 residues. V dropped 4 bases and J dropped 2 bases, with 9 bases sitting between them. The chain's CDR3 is CASSRGDAYEQYF. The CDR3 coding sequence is TGCGCCAGCAGCCGAGGGGATGCCTACGAGCAGTACTTC.